This passage covers 10 T cell receptor beta chains from one sample sequenced in a study of blood T cell repertoires in COVID-19 (dated by TCRdb to the early 2020s). The library was generated by the immunoSEQ multiplex PCR assay. This immuneACCESS table, as held by TCRdb, lists in-frame sequences with V and J called but not all clones. Of the missing ones, under half trace to an unresolved V gene in checked studies; the others have no known cause. For this sample there are 60,000 to 90,000 clones; roughly 84% appear just once. The top ten hold roughly 11% of the sample. Material: peripheral blood. The receptors were gathered from a man aged 55 to 70 with COVID-19, enrolled during active disease.

This clone was seen a single time. The V gene is TRBV5-4, the J gene TRBJ2-7, with 9 nucleotides matching TRBD2. Germline V gives CDR1 SGHNT, CDR2 YYREEE (reference sequence). V was clipped by 2 bases and J by 4 bases; unmatched bases: 4. The CDR3 has 14 amino acids. CDR3 nucleotide sequence: TGTGCCAGCAGCTTTGCGGGAGGGCCGTACGAGCAGTACTTC. It yields the protein CASSFAGGPYEQYF.

The chain has TRBV2 and TRBJ2-7; the match to TRBD1 covers 9 bases. The CDR3 runs 16 residues. Germline values: CDR1 SNHLY, CDR2 FYNNEI. V was pared by 4 bases and J by 3 bases, with 10 bases of the junction left unmatched. In DNA form, the CDR3 reads TGTGCCAGCAGTGGCGACCCCCGGGACAGGGACTACGAGCAGTACTTC. Its translation: CASSGDPRDRDYEQYF.

Remarks on this clone: Different DNA sequences within this sample yield the same CDR3. The chain recombines TRBV5-1 with TRBJ2-5, with a weak D call TRBD2 (7 bases). This CDR3 has 14 amino acids. Germline CDR1 reads SGHRS; CDR2 reads YFSETQ. Trimming cost V 0 bases and J 3 bases, with 9 bases left between them. The CDR3 protein is CASSLAGGEETQYF. The CDR3 nucleotides read TGCGCCAGCAGCTTGGCGGGGGGCGAAGAGACCCAGTACTTC.

The CDR3 region has the DNA TGTGCCACCAGCAGAGATCGACAGGTCCTTGAGCAGTTCTTC. It is translated as CATSRDRQVLEQFF. The genes are TRBV15 and TRBJ2-1; D is perhaps TRBD1 (6 bases). The CDR3 runs 14 residues. In germline, CDR1 is LNHNV, CDR2 YYDKDF (reference sequence). The germline V and J ends were trimmed by 0 bases and 9 bases, with 12 bases remaining between them.

This clone was observed a few times. The chain carries TRBV5-4 and TRBJ2-7; the match to TRBD2 covers 9 bases. V gave up 6 bases and J gave up 0 bases; unmatched junction bases: 13. Germline-derived CDR1 and CDR2 are SGHNT and YYREEE (reference sequence). The CDR3 totals 17 residues. CDR3 residues: CASTEGGAGGFSYEQYF. The CDR3 bases are TGTGCCAGCACCGAAGGAGGAGCGGGGGGATTCTCCTACGAGCAGTACTTC.

V gene TRBV19 combines with J gene TRBJ1-2; no firm D call. The germline gives CDR1 LNHDA, CDR2 SQIVND (reference sequence). The V end was cut by 7 bases, the J end by 1 base, with 16 bases between. The CDR3 has 15 residues. CDR3 sequence: CASTKRELNNYGYTF. Here the CDR3 DNA reads TGTGCCAGTACCAAACGAGAATTAAATAACTATGGCTACACCTTC. The variable domain in full, with the rest retrieved from reference TRBV19 and TRBJ1-2, is DGGITQSPKYLFRKEGQNVTLSCEQNLNHDAMYWYRQDPGQGLRLIYYSQIVNDFQKGDIAEGYSVSREKKESFPLTVTSAQKNPTAFYLCASTKRELNNYGYTFGSGTRLTVV.

The table lists this clone with a few counts. V gene TRBV6-6 combines with J gene TRBJ2-7; D perhaps matches TRBD2 (6 bases). Looked up from germline, CDR1 is MNHNY and CDR2 is SVGAGI (reference sequence). The CDR3 has 16 amino acids. Trimming took off 6 bases at V and 0 bases at J, with 18 bases between the two ends. The CDR3 reads CASSPPRGSSSYEQYF. In nucleotides, the CDR3 is TGTGCCAGCAGCCCTCCGCGGGGTTCGAGCTCCTACGAGCAGTACTTC.

The chain recombines TRBV29-1 with TRBJ1-3, with a tentative D call TRBD1 (6 bases). The CDR3 is 15 residues long. Germline V gene data show CDR1 as SQVTM and CDR2 as ANQGSEA. Trimming cost V 7 bases and J 5 bases, with 21 bases left between them. Written as DNA, the CDR3 is TGCAGCGCCATGGGGGAACAGGGAGACAGAAACACCATATATTTT. This sequence encodes CSAMGEQGDRNTIYF.

The gene calls are TRBV4-1 and TRBJ1-2; 8 bases line up with TRBD1. The junction had 7 bases not matched to a gene; V was cut back by 3 bases and J by 4 bases. The CDR3 has 15 residues. CDR1 MGHRA and CDR2 YSYEKL come from the germline V gene. CDR3 region: CASSQVAQGVYGYTF. The CDR3 coding sequence is TGCGCCAGCAGCCAGGTCGCACAGGGGGTCTATGGCTACACCTTC.

The chain recombines TRBV19 with TRBJ2-1; possibly TRBD2 for D (6 bases). V shed 8 bases and J shed 10 bases, with 18 bases lying between them. Germline values: CDR1 LNHDA, CDR2 SQIVND (reference sequence). The CDR3 length is 13 residues. In DNA form, the CDR3 reads TGTGCCAGTGGAAGGAGGGCCAACATGGAGCAGTTCTTC. Translated, it gives CASGRRANMEQFF.